This is a list of T cell receptor beta chains from one sample in a study of regulatory T cells in long-lasting Graves disease. MiXCR was run by TCRdb on the multiplex PCR reads, yielding one entry per CDR3 protein. The data hold about 420,000 distinct CDR3 sequences, with roughly a quarter observed a single time. Sequenced material: peripheral blood mononuclear cells (PBMCs), taken when the disease was refractory, from a patient treated with antithyroid drugs. The receptors were gathered from a female donor with Graves disease. The CDR3 runs from the conserved cysteine through the conserved F or W. The order of the fields is V gene, D gene, clone size, J gene, CDR3 protein, CDR3 DNA. D genes are given only for firm matches. The size field is filled for only some rows; it gives once, few, many or a size class.

>TRBV4-1|TRBD2|few|TRBJ2-7
CASSQIAGGGYEQYF
TGCGCCAGCAGCCAGATAGCGGGAGGGGGTTACGAGCAGTACTTC
>TRBV7-9|-|-|TRBJ2-7
CASSPPEDYEQYF
TGTGCCAGCAGCCCACCGGAGGACTACGAGCAGTACTTC
>TRBV7-3|-|-|TRBJ1-1
CASRPAGNEAFF
TGTGCCAGCAGACCGGCGGGGAATGAAGCTTTCTTT
>TRBV20-1|-|many|TRBJ2-7
CSAREEGGPYYEQYF
TGCAGTGCTAGGGAGGAGGGTGGCCCGTACTACGAGCAGTACTTC
>TRBV28|-|many|TRBJ2-2
CASSYLTGELFF
TGTGCCAGCAGTTACCTGACCGGGGAGCTGTTTTTT
>TRBV7-8|-|many|TRBJ2-7
CASSLNRLNEQYF
TGTGCCAGCAGCTTAAACAGGCTGAACGAGCAGTACTTC
>TRBV29-1|-|-|TRBJ2-4
CSAAGTLNIQYF
TGCAGCGCCGCCGGGACACTAAACATTCAGTACTTC
>TRBV7-2|-|many|TRBJ2-5
CASSPLGGREETQYF
TGTGCCAGCAGCCCCCTAGGGGGAAGGGAAGAGACCCAGTACTTC
>TRBV12-3/TRBV12-4|TRBD1|many|TRBJ1-1
CASSYDRATEAFF
TGTGCCAGCAGTTACGACAGGGCCACTGAAGCTTTCTTT
>TRBV6-1|TRBD2|-|TRBJ2-2
CASKYGGRDTGELFF
TGTGCCAGCAAGTATGGCGGGAGGGACACCGGGGAGCTGTTTTTT
>TRBV6-5|TRBD2|many|TRBJ2-7
CASSYSRGLAGVPYEQYF
TGTGCCAGCAGTTACTCCCGCGGACTAGCGGGAGTCCCCTACGAGCAGTACTTC
>TRBV30|-|-|TRBJ2-6
CAWSVHGTSGANVLTF
TGTGCCTGGAGTGTACACGGGACTTCAGGGGCCAACGTCCTGACTTTC
>TRBV2|-|many|TRBJ1-5
CASSPGTTGNQPQHF
TGTGCCAGCAGTCCGGGGACTACGGGCAATCAGCCCCAGCATTTT
>TRBV19|-|few|TRBJ1-4
CASLKQGVSEKLFF
TGTGCCAGCCTAAAACAGGGCGTCAGTGAAAAACTGTTTTTT